The sequence of this T cell receptor beta chain was determined in a study of early T cells in non-severe SARS-CoV-2 infection. At the level of the study: Whole-blood bulk RNA, unsorted, was sequenced, and chains were unpaired.

TCRdb processed the 5' RACE reads anew with MiXCR; each CDR3 protein has one entry. The sample holds 60,000 or so distinct CDR3 sequences, around 9% seen once. This clonotype came up a few times. The sample taken for sequencing was whole blood. This TCR was recovered from an adult who was a healthcare worker with PCR-confirmed SARS-CoV-2 infection or an uninfected control (not recorded which).

The CDR3 coding sequence is TGTGCCAGCAGCCAAAGGACTAGCGGGACCTACGAGCAGTACTTC. Residues: CASSQRTSGTYEQYF. V gene TRBV3-1 combines with J gene TRBJ2-7, with TRBD2 matching 12 bases. The CDR3 is 15 residues long. Germline lookup yields CDR1 LGHDT and CDR2 YNNKEL (reference sequence). V lost 2 bases, J lost 2 bases, and 1 base stayed unmatched.